The 22 T cell receptor beta chains presented below share a single source sample, sequenced in a study of T-cell reconstitution after alpha-beta-depleted transplantation in children. This sample's TCRbeta library carried unique molecular identifier barcodes. TCRdb reprocessed the PCR reads via MiXCR and lists one record per CDR3 protein. Among about 1,000,000 distinct CDR3 sequences listed, about 30% were seen once. Sequenced here: PBMCs, mostly from graft donor cells, sampled 360 days after TCRalphabeta/CD19-depleted stem cell transplant. The source of these receptors is a boy younger than two who had a stem cell transplant for SCID, so the T cells may come from the graft donor.

This clonotype was seen only a few times. V usage is TRBV5-1 and J usage is TRBJ2-7, with D possibly being TRBD1 or TRBD2 (7 bases each). Per germline, CDR1 SGHRS and CDR2 YFSETQ. There are 14 residues in the CDR3. Between the trimmed V and J ends, which lost 0 bases and 5 bases, there was a span of 12 bases. The CDR3 sequence: CASSLGGGGHEQYF. The CDR3 DNA is TGCGCCAGCAGCTTGGGGGGAGGGGGCCACGAGCAGTACTTC.

The chain joins TRBV29-1 to TRBJ2-7; D might be TRBD2 (6 bases). With 4 bases removed from V and 7 bases from J, the gap between germline ends came to 20 bases. This CDR3 comprises 14 residues. Germline V gene data show CDR1 as SQVTM and CDR2 as ANQGSEA. CDR3 residues: CSVVTFGGSQEQYF. In DNA form, the CDR3 reads TGCAGCGTTGTAACCTTCGGGGGAAGCCAGGAGCAGTACTTC.

The rearrangement links TRBV9 to TRBJ2-3, with 9 positions matching TRBD2. The germline V gene has CDR1 SGDLS and CDR2 YYNGEE. Trimming removed 7 bases from V and 2 bases from J; junction bases left unmatched: 5. The CDR3 consists of 14 residues. The CDR3 protein is CASGGGLATDTQYF. The CDR3 region has the DNA TGTGCCAGCGGGGGGGGACTAGCCACAGATACGCAGTATTTT.

The J gene is TRBJ2-3, the V gene TRBV6-1; no firm D call. CDR3 length: 15 amino acids. V shed 6 bases and J shed 0 bases, with 13 bases lying between them. Per the germline V gene, CDR1 is MNHNS and CDR2 is SASEGT. The CDR3 region is CASRPDQVSTDTQYF. The CDR3 DNA follows: TGTGCCAGCAGACCCGATCAAGTTAGCACAGATACGCAGTATTTT.

The V gene is TRBV4-2, the J gene TRBJ2-1, with unresolved D. With 4 bases removed from V and 0 bases from J, the gap between germline ends came to 10 bases. The CDR3 length is 15 residues. Per the germline V gene, CDR1 is LGHNA and CDR2 is YNFKEQ. Written as DNA, the CDR3 is TGTGCCAGCAGCCCGACCCAGAGCTCCTACAATGAGCAGTTCTTC. Protein: CASSPTQSSYNEQFF.

V is TRBV7-2 and J is TRBJ2-1; D unresolved. CDR3 length equals 14 residues. The V gene's germline CDR1 is SGHTA and CDR2 FQGNSA. The germline V and J ends were trimmed by 3 bases and 3 bases, with 9 bases remaining between them. CDR3 sequence: CASSFDTVYNEQFF. In nucleotides, the CDR3 is TGTGCCAGCAGCTTCGATACGGTCTACAATGAGCAGTTCTTC.

CDR3 coding DNA: TGCGCCAGCAGCCCTGCTTCCAGGGGCACTGAAGCTTTCTTT. Translated, it gives CASSPASRGTEAFF. The rearrangement links TRBV4-1 to TRBJ1-1; maybe TRBD1 (6 bases). Trimming took off 4 bases at V and 4 bases at J, with 13 bases between the two ends. The V gene's germline CDR1 is MGHRA and CDR2 YSYEKL. This CDR3 has 14 amino acids.

This chain links TRBV11-2 with TRBJ1-1; D perhaps matches TRBD1 (6 bases). V lost 4 bases and J lost 1, with 16 bases in between. Germline V gene data show CDR1 as SGHAT and CDR2 as FQNNGV. This CDR3 comprises 16 residues. The CDR3: CASSYTTGLWNTEAFF. CDR3 coding DNA: TGTGCCAGCAGCTATACTACAGGGCTTTGGAACACTGAAGCTTTCTTT.

This clonotype has just a few counts. The rearrangement joins TRBV20-1 to TRBJ2-3; D is ambiguous. This CDR3 has 15 residues. Germline CDR1 is DFQATT and CDR2 is SNEGSKA (reference sequence). The V end was cut by 1 base, the J end by 3 bases, with 14 bases between. The CDR3 coding sequence is TGCAGTGCTAGAGGCCGGTTTCAAGGGACAGATACGCAGTATTTT. It translates to CSARGRFQGTDTQYF.

This clonotype appeared a few times. CDR3 residues: CSVDGGAQADTQYF. CDR3 coding DNA: TGCAGCGTTGATGGGGGGGCGCAGGCAGATACGCAGTATTTT. The rearrangement joins TRBV29-1 to TRBJ2-3; possible D gene TRBD2, 7 bases. Trimming pared 3 bases from V and 4 bases from J, leaving 14 bases between. The CDR3 totals 14 residues. CDR1 is SQVTM and CDR2 is ANQGSEA in the germline V gene.

V gene TRBV5-1 combines with J gene TRBJ1-1; TRBD1 aligns across 8 bases. Looked up from germline, CDR1 is SGHRS and CDR2 is YFSETQ. The CDR3 has 16 amino acids. V lost 4 bases to trimming and J lost 0 bases; unmatched junction nucleotides: 8. CDR3 nucleotide sequence: TGCGCCAGCAGCCCTAACAGGGGGAGGCTGAACACTGAAGCTTTCTTT. It specifies CASSPNRGRLNTEAFF.

The chain employs TRBV11-2 and TRBJ2-1; the D is unclear. The V end was cut by 0 bases, the J end by 5 bases, with 5 bases between. This CDR3 has 13 amino acids. In germline, CDR1 is SGHAT, CDR2 FQNNGV. This CDR3 is CASSLDEDNEQFF. CDR3 nucleotides: TGTGCCAGCAGCTTAGACGAGGACAATGAGCAGTTCTTC.

This clonotype was seen a handful of times. The CDR3 sequence: CASSQSKNEGTGLEQFF. The CDR3 DNA reads TGTGCCAGCAGCCAATCTAAAAACGAGGGGACAGGGCTGGAGCAGTTCTTC. V and J are TRBV3-1 and TRBJ2-1, with 9 bases matching TRBD1. V shed 2 bases, J shed 10 bases, and the junction held 15 bases outside the gene matches. CDR3 length equals 17 residues. Germline V gene sequence: CDR1 LGHDT, CDR2 YNNKEL (reference sequence).

The chain recombines TRBV28 with TRBJ1-1; D unresolved. Germline CDR1 MDHEN, CDR2 SYDVKM. The length of the CDR3 is 14 residues. Trimming cost V 8 bases and J 1 base, with 14 bases left between them. CDR3 region: CASAPSGPNTEAFF. The CDR3 DNA reads as TGTGCCAGCGCACCTAGCGGCCCGAACACTGAAGCTTTCTTT.

The gene calls are TRBV6-5 and TRBJ1-3; no clear D. Germline assignment: CDR1 MNHEY and CDR2 SVGAGI. V lost 0 bases and J 2 bases, leaving 11 bases between the germline ends. The CDR3 runs 16 residues. This CDR3 is CASSYSPGGPGNTIYF. The DNA of the CDR3 is TGTGCCAGCAGTTACTCGCCGGGCGGCCCTGGAAACACCATATATTTT.

The chain has TRBV29-1 and TRBJ2-7, with D uncertain. The CDR3 has 14 amino acids. Germline V gene sequence: CDR1 SQVTM, CDR2 ANQGSEA. The V end lost 0 bases, the J end lost 7 bases, and 16 bases lay between the germline ends. The CDR3 sequence is CSVEDSSRLGEQYF. The CDR3 nucleotides are TGCAGCGTTGAAGATTCCTCCCGGCTGGGGGAGCAGTACTTC.

The rearrangement links TRBV11-2 to TRBJ2-7, with D possibly being TRBD2 (6 bases). Germline CDR1 is SGHAT and CDR2 is FQNNGV. This CDR3 has 15 residues. V was trimmed by 5 bases and J by 2 bases, leaving 16 bases between them. In nucleotides, the CDR3 is TGTGCCAGCAGCATATCGGGGACTCCGACCTACGAGCAGTACTTC. Amino acid sequence: CASSISGTPTYEQYF. Full variable domain (outside the CDR3, taken from reference TRBV11-2 and TRBJ2-7): EAGVAQSPRYKIIEKRQSVAFWCNPISGHATLYWYQQILGQGPKLLIQFQNNGVVDDSQLPKDRFSAERLKGVDSTLKIQPAKLEDSAVYLCASSISGTPTYEQYFGPGTRLTVT.

This chain uses TRBV3-1 with TRBJ2-7, with no clear D. Germline assignment: CDR1 LGHDT and CDR2 YNNKEL (reference sequence). The CDR3 length is 12 residues. V lost 3 bases and J lost 0, with 3 bases in between. CDR3 sequence reads: CASSHHSYEQYF. The CDR3 DNA reads as TGTGCCAGCAGCCATCACTCCTACGAGCAGTACTTC.

This clonotype was seen a handful of times. The rearrangement joins TRBV6-5 to TRBJ2-7; 14 bases align to TRBD2. V was pared by 0 bases and J by 8 bases, with 3 bases of the junction left unmatched. Germline-derived CDR1 and CDR2 are MNHEY and SVGAGI. CDR3 length: 15 residues. CDR3 in amino acids: CASSYSTSGGEKQYF. DNA of the CDR3: TGTGCCAGCAGTTACTCGACTAGCGGGGGGGAAAAGCAGTACTTC.

The V and J genes are TRBV2 and TRBJ2-5, with 15 bases matching TRBD2. Looked up from germline, CDR1 is SNHLY and CDR2 is FYNNEI. The CDR3 contains 18 residues. V gave up 5 bases and J gave up 1 base; unmatched junction bases: 8. The DNA of the CDR3 is TGTGCCAGCAGTCACCCCGTGGGACTAGCGGGGGGCCAAGAGACCCAGTACTTC. It translates to CASSHPVGLAGGQETQYF.

This clonotype has only one observation. The chain carries TRBV6-5 and TRBJ2-1, with 8 bases that match TRBD1. CDR1 and CDR2 (germline): MNHEY, SVGAGI. The CDR3 totals 17 residues. V lost 4 bases to trimming and J lost 12 bases; unmatched junction nucleotides: 20. The CDR3 region is CASSSYPGQGRVNTQFF. The CDR3 region has the DNA TGTGCCAGCAGTTCCTACCCTGGACAGGGTAGGGTCAATACGCAGTTCTTC.

This chain uses TRBV20-1 with TRBJ1-2; 7 nucleotides agree with TRBD1. The J segment lost 4 bases and the V segment lost 3 bases, leaving 5 bases of the junction unmatched. CDR3 size: 13 residues. Germline assignment: CDR1 DFQATT and CDR2 SNEGSKA (reference sequence). CDR3 in amino acids: CSARPDRIYGYTF. For the CDR3, the DNA is TGCAGTGCTAGGCCGGACAGGATCTATGGCTACACCTTC.